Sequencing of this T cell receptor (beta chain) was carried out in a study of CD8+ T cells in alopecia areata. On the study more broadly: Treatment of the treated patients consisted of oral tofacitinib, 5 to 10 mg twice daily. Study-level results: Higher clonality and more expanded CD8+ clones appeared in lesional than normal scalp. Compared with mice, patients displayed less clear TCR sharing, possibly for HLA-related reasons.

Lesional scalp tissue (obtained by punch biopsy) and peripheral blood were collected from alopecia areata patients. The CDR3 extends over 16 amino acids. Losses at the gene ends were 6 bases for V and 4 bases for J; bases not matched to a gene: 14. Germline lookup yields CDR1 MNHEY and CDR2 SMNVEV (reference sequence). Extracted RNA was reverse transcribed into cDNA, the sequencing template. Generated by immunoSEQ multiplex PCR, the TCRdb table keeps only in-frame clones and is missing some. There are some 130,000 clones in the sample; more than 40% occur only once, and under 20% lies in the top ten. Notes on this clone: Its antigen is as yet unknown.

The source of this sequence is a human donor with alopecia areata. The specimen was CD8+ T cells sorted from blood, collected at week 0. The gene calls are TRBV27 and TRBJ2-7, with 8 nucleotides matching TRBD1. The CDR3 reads CASRPTPTGEFYEQYF. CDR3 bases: TGTGCCAGCAGACCCACCCCGACAGGGGAGTTTTACGAGCAGTACTTC.